The TCR beta chain described here comes from a study of shared clonotypes between healthy human individuals. A split of CD4+ cells into CD45RA+ naive and CD45RA-negative memory subsets was performed. V dropped 5 bases and J dropped 3; count of bases not matched to a gene: 7. The CDR3 contains 15 residues. The germline gives CDR1 SGHTA, CDR2 FQGNSA. Profiled with immunoSEQ multiplex PCR; TCRdb holds only in-frame clones, not every one. The top ten hold about 0.38% of the sample, which has 2 million to 3 million clones, roughly 93% seen once. What was sequenced was naive CD4+ T cells from PBMCs. Subset given: CD45RA+ positively selected. The clonotype was recovered from a man younger than 35 in good health. Some clones in this sample may be carry-over from other donors' samples. This chain uses TRBV7-2 with TRBJ2-3; the match to TRBD2 covers 8 bases. The CDR3 loop is CASSTGGGRTDTQYF. The CDR3 nucleotides are TGTGCCAGCAGCACGGGGGGGGGACGGACAGATACGCAGTATTTT.